The sequence of this TCR beta chain was determined in a study of T cells after yellow fever vaccination. This clonotype has only a few counts. Its antigen is still unknown. A 5'RACE template-switching step, the method used to make TCR cDNA, added a universal primer site and UMIs. TCRdb reanalysed the 5' RACE reads using MiXCR and keeps one entry per CDR3 protein. This table has roughly 500,000 distinct CDR3 sequences, 15% to 20% appearing once. Overall study results and limits: The booster response re-showed most primary clones: more than 95% CD4, approximately 90% CD8. Some clonotypes, a small share, were shared between CD4 and CD8 compartments. One caveat is that FACS-sorted repertoires could contain abundant clonotypes contaminating from the bulk population.

Sequenced material: PBMCs, taken 15 days after the yellow fever booster vaccination. The TCR originated in a young man who received the YFV17D yellow fever vaccine.

The CDR3 is CASSVPSRRSYEQYF. The DNA of the CDR3 is TGTGCCAGCAGCGTACCGTCCCGTCGCTCCTACGAGCAGTACTTC. V gene TRBV5-4 combines with J gene TRBJ2-7, with no clear D. Germline CDR1 and CDR2: SGHNT and YYREEE (reference sequence). The germline V and J ends were trimmed by 4 bases and 0 bases, with 14 bases remaining between them. This CDR3 has 15 amino acids.